This T cell receptor (beta chain) was sequenced during a study of shared clonotypes between healthy human individuals. The assay was immunoSEQ multiplex PCR, and TCRdb's table has in-frame clones only and misses some. Of about 380,000 clones in the sample, around 96% were seen once. Sequenced sample: memory CD8+ T cells sorted from blood. Subset indicated: CD45RO+ cells pooled with CCR7-negative TemRA cells. This receptor was obtained from a young man in good health.

The CDR3 here is CASSMVRGDQPQHF. CDR3 bases: TGTGCCAGTAGTATGGTTCGGGGGGATCAGCCCCAGCATTTT. V usage is TRBV19 and J usage is TRBJ1-5, with TRBD1 as a possible D gene (5 bases). This CDR3 has 14 residues. With 3 bases removed from V and 5 bases from J, the gap between germline ends came to 11 bases. Germline V gene sequence: CDR1 LNHDA, CDR2 SQIVND (reference sequence).